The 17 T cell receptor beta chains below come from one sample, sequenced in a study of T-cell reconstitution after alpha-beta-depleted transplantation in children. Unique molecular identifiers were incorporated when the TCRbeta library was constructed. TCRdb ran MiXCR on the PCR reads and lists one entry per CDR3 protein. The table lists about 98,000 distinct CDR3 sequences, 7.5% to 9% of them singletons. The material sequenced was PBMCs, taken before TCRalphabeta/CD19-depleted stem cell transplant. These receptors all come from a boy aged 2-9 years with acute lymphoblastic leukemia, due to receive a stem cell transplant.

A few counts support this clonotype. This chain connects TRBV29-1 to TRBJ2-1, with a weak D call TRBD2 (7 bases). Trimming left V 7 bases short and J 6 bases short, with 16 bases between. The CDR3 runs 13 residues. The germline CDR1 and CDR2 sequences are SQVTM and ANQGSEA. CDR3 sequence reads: CSAGEGWANEQFF. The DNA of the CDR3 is TGCAGCGCAGGGGAGGGATGGGCCAATGAGCAGTTCTTC.

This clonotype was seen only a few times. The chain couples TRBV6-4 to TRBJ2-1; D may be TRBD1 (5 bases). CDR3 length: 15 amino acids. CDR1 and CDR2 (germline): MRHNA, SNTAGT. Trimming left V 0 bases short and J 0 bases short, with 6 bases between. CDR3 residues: CASSDSGDSYNEQFF. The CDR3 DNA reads TGTGCCAGCAGTGACTCAGGGGACTCCTACAATGAGCAGTTCTTC.

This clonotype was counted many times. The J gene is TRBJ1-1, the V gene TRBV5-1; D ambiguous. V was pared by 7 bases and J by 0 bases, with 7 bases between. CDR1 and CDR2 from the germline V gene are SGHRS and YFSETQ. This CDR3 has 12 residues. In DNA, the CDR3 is TGCGCCAGCTTCGAGATGAACACTGAAGCTTTCTTT. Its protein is CASFEMNTEAFF.

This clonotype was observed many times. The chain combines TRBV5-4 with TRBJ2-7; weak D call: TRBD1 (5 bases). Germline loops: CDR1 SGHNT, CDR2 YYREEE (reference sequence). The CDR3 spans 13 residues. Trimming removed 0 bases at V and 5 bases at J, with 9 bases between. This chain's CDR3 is CASSLAAGNEQYF. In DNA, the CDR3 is TGTGCCAGCAGCTTGGCTGCAGGGAACGAGCAGTACTTC.

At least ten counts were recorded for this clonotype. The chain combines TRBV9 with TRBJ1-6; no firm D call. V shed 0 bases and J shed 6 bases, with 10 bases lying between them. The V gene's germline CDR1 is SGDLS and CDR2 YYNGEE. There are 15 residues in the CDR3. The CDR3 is CASSVEGGRNSPLHF. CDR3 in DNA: TGTGCCAGCAGCGTAGAGGGCGGACGTAATTCACCCCTCCACTTT.

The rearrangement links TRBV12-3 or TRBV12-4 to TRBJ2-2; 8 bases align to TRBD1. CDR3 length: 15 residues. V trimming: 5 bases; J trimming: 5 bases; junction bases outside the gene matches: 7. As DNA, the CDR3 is TGTGCCAGCAGTCCCGACAGGGGAATAACCGGGGAGCTGTTTTTT. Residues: CASSPDRGITGELFF.

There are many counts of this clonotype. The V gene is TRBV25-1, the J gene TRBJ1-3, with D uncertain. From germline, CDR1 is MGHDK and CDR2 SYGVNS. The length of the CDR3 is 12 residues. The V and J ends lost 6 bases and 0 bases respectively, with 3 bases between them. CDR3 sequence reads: CASSISGNTIYF. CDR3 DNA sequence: TGTGCCAGCAGCATCTCTGGAAACACCATATATTTT.

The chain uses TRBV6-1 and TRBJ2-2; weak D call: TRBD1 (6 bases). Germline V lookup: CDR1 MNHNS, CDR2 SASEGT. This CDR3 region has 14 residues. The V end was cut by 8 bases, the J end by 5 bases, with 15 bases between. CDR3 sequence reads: CASERGSRTGELFF. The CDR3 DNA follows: TGTGCCAGCGAGAGGGGGAGTCGGACCGGGGAGCTGTTTTTT.

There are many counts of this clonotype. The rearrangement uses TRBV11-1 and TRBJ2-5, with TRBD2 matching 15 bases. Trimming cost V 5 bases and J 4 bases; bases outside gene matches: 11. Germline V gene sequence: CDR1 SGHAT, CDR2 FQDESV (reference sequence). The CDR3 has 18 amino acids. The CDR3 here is CASSRPGTSGGWRETQYF. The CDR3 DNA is TGTGCCAGCAGCCGTCCCGGGACTAGCGGGGGGTGGCGAGAGACCCAGTACTTC.

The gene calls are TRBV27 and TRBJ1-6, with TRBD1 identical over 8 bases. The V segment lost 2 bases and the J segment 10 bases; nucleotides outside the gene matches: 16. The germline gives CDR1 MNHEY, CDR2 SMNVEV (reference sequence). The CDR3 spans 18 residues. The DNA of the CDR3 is TGTGCCAGCAGTTTAGGATTTGGGGACAGGTTTTTCGGGTCACCCCTCCACTTT. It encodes CASSLGFGDRFFGSPLHF.

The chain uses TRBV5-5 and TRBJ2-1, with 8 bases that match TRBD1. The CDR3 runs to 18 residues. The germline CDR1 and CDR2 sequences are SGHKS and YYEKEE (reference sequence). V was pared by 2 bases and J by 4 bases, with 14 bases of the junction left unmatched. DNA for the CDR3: TGTGCCAGCAGCTTAACGTCCGAGACAGGGGTTGGGTACAATGAGCAGTTCTTC. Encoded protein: CASSLTSETGVGYNEQFF.

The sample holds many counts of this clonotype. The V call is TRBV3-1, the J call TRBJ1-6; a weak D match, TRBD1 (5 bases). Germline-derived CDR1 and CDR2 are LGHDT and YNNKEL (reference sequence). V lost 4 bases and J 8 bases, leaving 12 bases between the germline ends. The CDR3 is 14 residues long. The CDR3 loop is CASSPLQGDSPLHF. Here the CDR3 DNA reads TGTGCCAGCAGCCCGCTGCAGGGAGATTCACCCCTCCACTTT.

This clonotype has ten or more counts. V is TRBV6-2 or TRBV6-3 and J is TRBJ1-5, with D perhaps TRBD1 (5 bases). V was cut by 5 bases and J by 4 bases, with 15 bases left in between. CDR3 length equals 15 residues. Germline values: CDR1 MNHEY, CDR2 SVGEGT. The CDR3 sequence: CASSAIPGPNQPQHF. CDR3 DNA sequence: TGTGCCAGCAGTGCCATCCCGGGACCTAATCAGCCCCAGCATTTT.

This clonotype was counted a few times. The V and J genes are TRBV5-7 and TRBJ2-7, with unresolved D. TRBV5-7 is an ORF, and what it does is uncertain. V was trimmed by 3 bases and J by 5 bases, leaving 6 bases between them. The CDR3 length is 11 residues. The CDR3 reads CASSYHNEQYF. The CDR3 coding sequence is TGTGCCAGCAGCTACCATAACGAGCAGTACTTC.

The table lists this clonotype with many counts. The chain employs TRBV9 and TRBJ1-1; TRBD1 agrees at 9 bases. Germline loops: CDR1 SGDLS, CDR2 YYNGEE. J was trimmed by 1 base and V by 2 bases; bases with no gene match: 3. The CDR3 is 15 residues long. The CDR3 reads CASSVGTGWNTEAFF. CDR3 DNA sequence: TGTGCCAGCAGCGTCGGGACAGGGTGGAACACTGAAGCTTTCTTT.

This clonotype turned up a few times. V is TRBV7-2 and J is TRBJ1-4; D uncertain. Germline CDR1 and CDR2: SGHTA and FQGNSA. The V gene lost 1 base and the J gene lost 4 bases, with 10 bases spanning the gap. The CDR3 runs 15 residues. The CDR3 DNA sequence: TGTGCCAGCAGCTTAGTGGGCTCTAGTAATGAAAAACTGTTTTTT. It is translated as CASSLVGSSNEKLFF.

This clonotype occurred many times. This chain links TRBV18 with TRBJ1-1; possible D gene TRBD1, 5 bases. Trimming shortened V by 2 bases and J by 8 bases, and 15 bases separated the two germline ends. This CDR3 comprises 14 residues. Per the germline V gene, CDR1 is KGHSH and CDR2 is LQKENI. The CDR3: CASSPNGRASEAFF. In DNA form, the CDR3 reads TGTGCCAGCTCACCAAATGGCAGGGCGTCGGAAGCTTTCTTT. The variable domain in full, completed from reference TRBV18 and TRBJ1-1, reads NAGVMQNPRHLVRRRGQEARLRCSPMKGHSHVYWYRQLPEEGLKFMVYLQKENIIDESGMPKERFSAEFPKEGPSILRIQQVVRGDSAAYFCASSPNGRASEAFFGQGTRLTVV.